The 27 T cell receptor beta chains presented below share a single source sample, sequenced in a study of blood T cell repertoires in COVID-19. Method: immunoSEQ multiplex PCR; TCRdb's copy keeps in-frame clones and lacks some. Here the sample spans fewer than 65,000 clones, 86% being singletons. What was sequenced was peripheral blood. These receptors came from a woman of 80 years or more with acute or convalescent COVID-19.

The chain is built from TRBV11-2 and TRBJ1-2; no clear D gene. V lost 3 bases, J lost 7 bases, and 9 bases lay in between. The CDR3 length is 12 residues. Germline assignment: CDR1 SGHAT and CDR2 FQNNGV. The CDR3 loop reads CASSFSGAGYTF. The CDR3 region has the DNA TGTGCCAGCAGCTTCAGTGGAGCTGGCTACACCTTC.

J is TRBJ2-7 and V is TRBV6-5; 8 bases agree with TRBD1. The V gene end was trimmed by 4 bases and the J gene end by 2 bases; junction bases not matched to a gene: 10. The CDR3 is 16 amino acids. Germline V CDR1 and CDR2: MNHEY, SVGAGI. CDR3 nucleotides: TGTGCCAGCAGTTCTTATCGACAGGGGCACCCCTACGAGCAGTACTTC. This gives the protein CASSSYRQGHPYEQYF.

The J gene is TRBJ2-3, the V gene TRBV5-1; 9 bases are a match to TRBD2. The germline V gene encodes CDR1 SGHRS and CDR2 YFSETQ. With V trimmed by 3 bases and J by 8 bases, 13 bases remained unmatched. This CDR3 is 16 amino acids long. CDR3 amino acids: CASSSTLAGVGSTQYF. The CDR3 DNA follows: TGCGCCAGCAGCTCGACCTTAGCGGGAGTAGGGTCTACGCAGTATTTT.

This chain connects TRBV7-7 to TRBJ2-3, with 7 bases matching TRBD2. The CDR3 is made up of 18 amino acids. V was pared by 1 base and J by 5 bases, with 15 bases of the junction left unmatched. Germline CDR1 and CDR2: SSHAT and FNYEAQ (reference sequence). This CDR3 reads CASSLDGPGRGSGDTQYF. The CDR3 DNA sequence: TGTGCCAGCAGCTTAGACGGTCCCGGGCGCGGGAGCGGAGATACGCAGTATTTT.

The rearrangement links TRBV5-1 to TRBJ2-5, with no clear D. Germline V gives CDR1 SGHRS, CDR2 YFSETQ. The CDR3 sequence is 13 residues long. V lost 2 bases and J lost 1, with 6 bases in between. CDR3 nucleotides: TGCGCCAGCAGCTTTATTCCCCAAGAGACCCAGTACTTC. This gives the protein CASSFIPQETQYF.

The CDR3 spells CASSSSGIFGYGYTF. In DNA form, the CDR3 reads TGTGCCAGCAGCTCGAGCGGCATTTTTGGCTATGGCTACACCTTC. The rearrangement links TRBV5-4 to TRBJ1-2; D unclear. Germline CDR1 reads SGHNT; CDR2 reads YYREEE (reference sequence). Deletions cut 3 bases from V and 4 bases from J, with 16 bases between. This CDR3 comprises 15 residues.

V and J are TRBV7-9 and TRBJ2-7, with 10 bases fitting TRBD1. From germline, CDR1 is SEHNR and CDR2 FQNEAQ (reference sequence). CDR3 length: 16 amino acids. V was pared by 6 bases and J by 4 bases, with 12 bases of the junction left unmatched. The CDR3 sequence is CASSRTLRDRGYEQYF. The CDR3 DNA is TGTGCCAGCAGTCGCACTCTAAGGGACAGGGGTTACGAGCAGTACTTC.

The chain combines TRBV15 with TRBJ1-2, with 10 bases lining up with TRBD1. V was clipped by 4 bases and J by 8 bases; unmatched bases: 4. CDR1 and CDR2 (germline): LNHNV, YYDKDF (reference sequence). This CDR3 has 13 residues. CDR3 loop: CATSTGQGTGYTF. The CDR3 DNA is TGTGCCACCAGCACGGGACAGGGGACCGGCTACACCTTC.

The chain is built from TRBV18 and TRBJ1-1, with D possibly being TRBD1 (6 bases). The CDR3 has 14 amino acids. Trimming stripped 4 bases from V and 4 bases from J, with 13 bases between. Germline V gene data show CDR1 as KGHSH and CDR2 as LQKENI. The CDR3 protein is CASSQTGGGTEAFF. Written as DNA, the CDR3 is TGTGCCAGCTCACAAACGGGAGGGGGCACTGAAGCTTTCTTT. Looking up the rest from reference TRBV18 and TRBJ1-1 gives the full variable domain: NAGVMQNPRHLVRRRGQEARLRCSPMKGHSHVYWYRQLPEEGLKFMVYLQKENIIDESGMPKERFSAEFPKEGPSILRIQQVVRGDSAAYFCASSQTGGGTEAFFGQGTRLTVV.

This chain links TRBV5-1 with TRBJ2-2; 8 bases are shared with TRBD2. The junction had 6 bases not matched to a gene; V was cut back by 2 bases and J by 3 bases. In germline, CDR1 is SGHRS, CDR2 YFSETQ. The CDR3 is made up of 16 amino acids. CDR3 nucleotides: TGCGCCAGCAGCTTAAGCGGGAGTAGGTACACCGGGGAGCTGTTTTTT. It is translated as CASSLSGSRYTGELFF.

This clone was seen a handful of times. The V call is TRBV10-3, the J call TRBJ2-7, with 10 bases aligning to TRBD2. The CDR3 length is 18 residues. V lost 4 bases, J lost 2 bases, and 14 bases stayed unmatched. CDR1 and CDR2 (germline): ENHRY, SYGVKD. This chain's CDR3 is CAISGTSGNPPGPYEQYF. The CDR3 DNA is TGTGCCATCAGTGGGACTAGCGGCAACCCTCCGGGTCCCTACGAGCAGTACTTC.

The V and J genes are TRBV7-2 and TRBJ1-5, with 11 positions matching TRBD1. Germline loops: CDR1 SGHTA, CDR2 FQGNSA. The V gene end was trimmed by 5 bases and the J gene end by 6 bases; junction bases not matched to a gene: 6. The CDR3 runs to 15 residues. For the CDR3, the DNA is TGTGCCAGCAGCATCGGACAGGGGGCGGGTCAGCCCCAGCATTTT. Translation: CASSIGQGAGQPQHF.

The CDR3 spells CASSWGQPGAAFF. The DNA for the CDR3 is TGCGCCAGCAGCTGGGGACAGCCAGGTGCAGCTTTCTTT. The chain joins TRBV5-1 to TRBJ1-1; 7 bases are shared with TRBD1. Trimming at V came to 3 bases and at J to 10 bases, leaving 9 bases not matched to a gene. This CDR3 spans 13 amino acids. CDR1 and CDR2 (germline): SGHRS, YFSETQ.

The V and J genes are TRBV29-1 and TRBJ2-1; 8 nucleotides align to TRBD1. Losses at the gene ends were 3 bases for V and 4 bases for J; bases not matched to a gene: 2. Per germline, CDR1 SQVTM and CDR2 ANQGSEA. The CDR3 is made up of 13 amino acids. The chain's CDR3 is CSVEGQVYNEQFF. The CDR3 coding sequence is TGCAGCGTTGAGGGACAGGTGTACAATGAGCAGTTCTTC.

The chain links TRBV10-2 to TRBJ2-3, with 11 bases that match TRBD2. The V gene end was trimmed by 6 bases and the J gene end by 3 bases; junction bases not matched to a gene: 11. The CDR3 contains 17 residues. Germline CDR1 reads WSHSY; CDR2 reads SAAADI. CDR3 DNA sequence: TGCGCCAGCAGGCATGAAGTAGCGGGGGGGATGACAGATACGCAGTATTTT. Amino acids: CASRHEVAGGMTDTQYF.

The CDR3 bases are TGCGCCAGCAGCCAAGTCCTGTTGAGGGGACTTGAAAGCGGGGAGCTGTTTTTT. It yields the protein CASSQVLLRGLESGELFF. The chain combines TRBV4-3 with TRBJ2-2; a weak D match, TRBD2 (6 bases). The CDR3 sequence is 18 residues long. V was trimmed by 1 base and J by 7 bases, leaving 22 bases between them. CDR1 LGHNA and CDR2 YSLEER come from the germline V gene.

This sequence joins TRBV5-8 and TRBJ2-7; 10 bases are shared with TRBD2. The CDR3 loop spans 16 amino acids. V was pared by 4 bases and J by 0 bases, with 7 bases of the junction left unmatched. Germline V gene sequence: CDR1 SGHTS, CDR2 YDEGEE. The CDR3 DNA reads TGTGCCAGCAGCCTTTATACTAGCGGGGTCTCCTACGAGCAGTACTTC. It translates to CASSLYTSGVSYEQYF.

The rearrangement links TRBV6-5 to TRBJ1-2; 9 bases agree with TRBD1. Germline assignment: CDR1 MNHEY and CDR2 SVGAGI. This CDR3 has 13 amino acids. The V gene end was trimmed by 6 bases and the J gene end by 4 bases; junction bases not matched to a gene: 3. The CDR3 sequence: CASSATGGYGYTF. The CDR3 DNA sequence: TGTGCCAGCAGCGCGACAGGGGGCTATGGCTACACCTTC.

This chain joins TRBV6-2 or TRBV6-3 and TRBJ2-7; no clear D. Germline V lookup: CDR1 MNHEY, CDR2 SVGEGT. This CDR3 comprises 14 residues. V was cut by 6 bases and J by 7 bases, with 19 bases left in between. CDR3 bases: TGTGCCAGCAGCCCCCTTCGAGTAGCAACAGAGCAGTACTTC. Protein sequence: CASSPLRVATEQYF.

CDR3 coding DNA: TGTGCCAGCAGCTCTCGGGCAGGGGGTGCCCCCCCCTATTTT. Translation: CASSSRAGGAPPYF. This rearrangement joins TRBV7-2 to TRBJ2-3; 7 positions agree with TRBD1. Per the germline V gene, CDR1 is SGHTA and CDR2 is FQGNSA. CDR3 length: 14 residues. With V trimmed by 4 bases and J by 15 bases, 16 bases remained unmatched.

The rearrangement uses TRBV19 and TRBJ2-7; 8 bases align to TRBD1. V lost 6 bases and J lost 2; bases outside the gene matches: 6. Germline values: CDR1 LNHDA, CDR2 SQIVND (reference sequence). CDR3 size: 14 residues. As DNA, the CDR3 is TGTGCCAGTAGCGACAGGGGCGGACCCTACGAGCAGTACTTC. It codes for CASSDRGGPYEQYF.

CDR3 coding DNA: TGTGCCAGCAGCGAACACCATGGGCCTCACGAGCAGTACTTC. Translating gives CASSEHHGPHEQYF. The chain employs TRBV6-8 and TRBJ2-7, with unresolved D. V dropped 6 bases and J dropped 5 bases, with 17 bases sitting between them. The CDR3 is 14 residues long. CDR1 and CDR2 from the germline V gene are MNHGY and SAAAGT.

V usage is TRBV7-2 and J usage is TRBJ1-2; D not resolved. CDR3 length: 16 amino acids. Trimming took 1 base from V and 8 from J, leaving 20 bases between them. CDR1 and CDR2 from the germline V gene are SGHTA and FQGNSA. CDR3 in amino acids: CASSLVPPARGSGYTF. DNA of the CDR3: TGTGCCAGCAGCTTAGTACCTCCGGCACGGGGAAGCGGCTACACCTTC.

The chain is built from TRBV5-1 and TRBJ1-1, with TRBD1 matching 7 bases. The V and J ends lost 3 bases and 2 bases, in that order; junction bases with no gene match: 4. CDR3 length equals 14 residues. The germline CDR1 and CDR2 sequences are SGHRS and YFSETQ. In nucleotides, the CDR3 is TGCGCCAGCAGCTCGGACAGGCGAAACACTGAAGCTTTCTTT. This translates into CASSSDRRNTEAFF. Supplemented by reference TRBV5-1 and TRBJ1-1, the full variable domain reads KAGVTQTPRYLIKTRGQQVTLSCSPISGHRSVSWYQQTPGQGLQFLFEYFSETQRNKGNFPGRFSGRQFSNSRSEMNVSTLELGDSALYLCASSSDRRNTEAFFGQGTRLTVV.

The CDR3 protein is CASSRELIREGNTIYF. The CDR3 region has the DNA TGCGCCAGCAGCAGGGAACTGATCAGGGAAGGAAACACCATATATTTT. The chain combines TRBV5-1 with TRBJ1-3, with D perhaps TRBD1 (5 bases). Germline CDR1 is SGHRS and CDR2 is YFSETQ. The V and J ends lost 4 bases and 4 bases respectively, with 18 bases between them. The CDR3 is made up of 16 amino acids.

The rearrangement joins TRBV7-3 to TRBJ1-5; D possibly corresponds to TRBD1 (5 bases). Looked up from germline, CDR1 is SGHTA and CDR2 is FQGTGA. CDR3 length equals 15 residues. V was cut by 1 base and J by 7 bases, with 14 bases left in between. The CDR3 loop is CASSLNGGDGQPQHF. CDR3 coding DNA: TGTGCCAGCAGCTTAAACGGGGGTGACGGGCAGCCCCAGCATTTT.

The chain has TRBV19 and TRBJ1-1; TRBD1 aligns across 11 bases. V dropped 6 bases and J dropped 2; count of bases not matched to a gene: 11. There are 17 residues in the CDR3. The germline CDR1 and CDR2 sequences are LNHDA and SQIVND (reference sequence). The CDR3 DNA reads as TGTGCCAGTAGGACCATTCGGGACAGGGGGAGAAACACTGAAGCTTTCTTT. Residues: CASRTIRDRGRNTEAFF.